This T cell receptor (beta chain) is from a study of blood T cells in healthy people across ages. A J-beta primer mix and a sample-barcoded 5' primer were used in a second PCR of roughly 7 to 12 cycles. Each of the samples gave a minimum of 2.5 million paired-end reads that contained CDR3. TCRdb recomputed calls from the 5' RACE reads with MiXCR, one row per CDR3 protein. The repertoire includes 1.2 million to 1.5 million distinct CDR3 sequences, about 40% of them detected once, and around 8% sits in the top ten. The donors, aged 6 to 90, were healthy Caucasians from Russia. The V end lost 5 bases, the J end lost 1 base, and 16 bases lay between the germline ends. The CDR3 totals 16 residues. Concerning this clonotype: The target antigen is unknown.

Study findings and constraints: Bulk PBMC profiling left naive and antigen-experienced comparisons inconclusive.

The chain links TRBV12-3 or TRBV12-4 to TRBJ2-3; D unclear. This clonotype originated in a woman between 18 and 29 years old in good health. Input material: blood. CDR3 region: CASSPVITARTDTQYF. The CDR3 DNA is TGTGCCAGCAGTCCAGTAATAACAGCACGCACAGATACGCAGTATTTT.